The clone carrying this T cell receptor (beta chain) turned up a few times. Its specificity is not known. The CDR3 has 17 residues. Germline lookup yields CDR1 SGHDT and CDR2 YYEEEE. V dropped 0 bases and J dropped 0 bases, with 15 bases sitting between them. The source of the sample is a study of cytomegalovirus exposure and HLA in healthy donors. Study background: Both the approximately 120 validation repertoires and the 600 to 750 first-cohort repertoires used the same platform, as reported by a later analysis. Study-wide findings and caveats: The authors enumerated around 150 TCR beta chains as linked to cytomegalovirus. The classifier was said to identify cytomegalovirus status with high specificity and sensitivity.

TCRdb's table, derived via immunoSEQ multiplex PCR, lists solely in-frame clones and lacks some. The sample lists roughly 280,000 clones, 70% to 90% seen once, with around 1% in the top ten. The chain links TRBV5-6 to TRBJ1-1, with D hard to call. Sequencing was done on a sample of PBMCs. This TCR was recovered from a woman between 18 and 29 years old in good health and CMV-seronegative. Here the CDR3 DNA reads TGTGCCAGCAGCTTGGTGAGGGCCGGGGATTTGAACACTGAAGCTTTCTTT. The encoded protein is CASSLVRAGDLNTEAFF.